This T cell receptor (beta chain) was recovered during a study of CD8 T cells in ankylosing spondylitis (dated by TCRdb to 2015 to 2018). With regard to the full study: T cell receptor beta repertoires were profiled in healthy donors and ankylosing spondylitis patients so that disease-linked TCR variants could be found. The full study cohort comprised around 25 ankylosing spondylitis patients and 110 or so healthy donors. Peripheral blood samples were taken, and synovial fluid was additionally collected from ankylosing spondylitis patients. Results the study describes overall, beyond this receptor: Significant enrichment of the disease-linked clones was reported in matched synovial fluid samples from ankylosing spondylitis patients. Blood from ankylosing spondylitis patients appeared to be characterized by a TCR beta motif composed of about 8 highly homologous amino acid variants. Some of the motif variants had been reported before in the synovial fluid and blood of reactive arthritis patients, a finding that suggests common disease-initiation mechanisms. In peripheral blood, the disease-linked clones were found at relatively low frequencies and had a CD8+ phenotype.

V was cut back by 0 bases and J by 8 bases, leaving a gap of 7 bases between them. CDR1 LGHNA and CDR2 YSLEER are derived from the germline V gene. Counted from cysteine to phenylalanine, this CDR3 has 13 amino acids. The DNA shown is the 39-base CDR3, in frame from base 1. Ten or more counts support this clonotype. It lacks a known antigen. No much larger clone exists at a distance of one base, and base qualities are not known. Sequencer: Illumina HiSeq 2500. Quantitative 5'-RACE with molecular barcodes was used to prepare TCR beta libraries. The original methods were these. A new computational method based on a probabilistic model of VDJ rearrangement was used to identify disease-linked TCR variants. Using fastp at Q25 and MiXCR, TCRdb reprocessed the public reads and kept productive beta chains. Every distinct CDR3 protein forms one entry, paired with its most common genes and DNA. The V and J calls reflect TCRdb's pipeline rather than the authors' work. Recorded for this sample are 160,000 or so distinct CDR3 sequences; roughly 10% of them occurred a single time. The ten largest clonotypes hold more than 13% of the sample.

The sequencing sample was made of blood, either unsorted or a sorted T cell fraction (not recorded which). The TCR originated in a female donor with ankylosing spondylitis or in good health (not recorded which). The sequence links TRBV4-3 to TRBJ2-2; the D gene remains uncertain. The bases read TGCGCCAGCAGCCAAGATATAAGTGGGGAGCTGTTTTTT. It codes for CASSQDISGELFF.